A single sample gave rise to the 13 T cell receptor beta chains below, sequenced in a study of molecular identifiers for immune sequencing clone quantification. TCRdb re-called the PCR reads with MiXCR, one entry per CDR3 protein. The profile shows 15,000 to 20,000 distinct CDR3 sequences, 20% to 25% of them singletons. Material for sequencing was naive CD8+ T cells from blood, with Jurkat cell RNA spiked in. Indicated subset: FACS-sorted CD8+CD4-CCR7+CD45RA+ naive T cells. Receptors were obtained from a human donor in good health. Some libraries in this study had Jurkat cell RNA spiked in.

Concerning this clonotype itself: A much larger clone sits a single nucleotide away, making a read error possible. The V and J genes are TRBV12-3 or TRBV12-4 and TRBJ2-1, with D maybe TRBD2 (5 bases). The CDR3 runs to 14 residues. With 5 bases removed from V and 12 bases from J, the gap between germline ends came to 20 bases. The CDR3 loop is CASSPKALGDGQFF. The CDR3 region has the DNA TGTGCCAGCAGTCCGAAGGCCCTCGGGGATGGGCAGTTCTTC.

This clonotype was observed a few times. The rearrangement joins TRBV28 to TRBJ2-5, with D perhaps matching TRBD1 (6 bases). V was trimmed by 5 bases and J by 5 bases, leaving 15 bases between them. The CDR3 contains 14 residues. Germline V gives CDR1 MDHEN, CDR2 SYDVKM. This CDR3 reads CASSTSTGVETQYF. In DNA, the CDR3 is TGTGCCAGCAGTACCTCGACAGGTGTGGAGACCCAGTACTTC.

This clonotype came up many times. The J gene is TRBJ1-4, the V gene TRBV4-3, with a weak D call TRBD1 (5 bases). V lost 0 bases to trimming and J lost 6 bases, with 14 bases between them. The CDR3 is made up of 16 amino acids. Germline CDR1 LGHNA, CDR2 YSLEER. The CDR3 loop is CASSQDPWGADEKLFF. The DNA of the CDR3 is TGCGCCAGCAGCCAAGATCCATGGGGCGCAGATGAAAAACTGTTTTTT.

Points on this clonotype: A much larger clone sits a single nucleotide away, making a read error possible. V and J are TRBV21-1 and TRBJ2-7; TRBD1 is the table's D call, not checked against the DNA. TRBV21-1 is shown as a pseudogene. This CDR3 has 17 residues. CDR3 in DNA: TGTGCCAGCAGCAAAGCCCAGGGGACTCGAAACTACTACGAGCAGTACTTC. Its translation is CASSKAQGTRNYYEQYF.

The chain combines TRBV6-2 or TRBV6-3 with TRBJ1-5; 10 positions agree with TRBD1. CDR1 and CDR2 (germline): MNHEY, SVGEGT. CDR3 length: 13 amino acids. V shed 6 bases, J shed 9 bases, and the junction held 5 bases outside the gene matches. CDR3 DNA: TGTGCCAGCAGGGACAGGGGGTTTTCGCCCCAGCATTTT. As protein: CASRDRGFSPQHF.

The chain couples TRBV3-1 to TRBJ2-7; 7 bases fit TRBD1. The CDR3 runs to 16 residues. V shed 1 base and J 4 bases; nucleotides not matched to a gene: 10. CDR1 is LGHDT and CDR2 is YNNKEL in the germline V gene (reference sequence). The CDR3 loop reads CASSQVLGQPRYEQYF. Here the CDR3 DNA reads TGTGCCAGCAGCCAAGTGCTGGGACAGCCCCGGTACGAGCAGTACTTC.

This clonotype was seen a handful of times. The chain joins TRBV7-9 to TRBJ2-7; D is unresolved. The ends were cut back, 5 bases at V and 5 bases at J, with 10 bases in the middle. The length of the CDR3 is 12 residues. Germline CDR1 is SEHNR and CDR2 is FQNEAQ (reference sequence). CDR3 DNA sequence: TGTGCCAGCAGCCTCGGTTTGGACGAGCAGTACTTC. Protein sequence: CASSLGLDEQYF. Using reference TRBV7-9 and TRBJ2-7 for the parts outside the CDR3, the full variable domain is DTGVSQNPRHKITKRGQNVTFRCDPISEHNRLYWYRQTLGQGPEFLTYFQNEAQLEKSRLLSDRFSAERPKGSFSTLEIQRTEQGDSAMYLCASSLGLDEQYFGPGTRLTVT.

As for this clonotype: A much larger clonotype is one base distant, so this may be a read error. This chain uses TRBV7-9 with TRBJ2-7; 8 bases map to TRBD1. V shed 9 bases and J 4 bases; nucleotides not matched to a gene: 8. CDR3 size: 13 residues. The V gene's germline CDR1 is SEHNR and CDR2 FQNEAQ (reference sequence). In nucleotides, the CDR3 is TGTGCCAGTACCGGGACAGGCGAATACGAGCAGTACTTC. This sequence encodes CASTGTGEYEQYF.

Comment on this clonotype: No conserved phenylalanine or tryptophan is present at the end of the CDR3, so a read error is the likely explanation. The V and J genes are TRBV7-8 and TRBJ2-5, with D maybe TRBD2 (6 bases). The CDR3 consists of 13 residues. From germline, CDR1 is SGHVS and CDR2 FQNEAQ. CDR3 sequence (DNA): TGCGCCAGCAGCTTGCGGGGTTCAGAGACCCAGTACTAC. The encoded protein is CASSLRGSETQYY.

In this sample, this clonotype turned up once. The rearrangement joins TRBV6-2 or TRBV6-3 to TRBJ1-5; TRBD1 aligns across 7 bases. Trimming took 7 bases from V and 7 from J; bases not matched to a gene: 7. CDR3 length: 13 amino acids. Looked up from germline, CDR1 is MNHEY and CDR2 is SVGEGT. The CDR3 bases are TGTGCCAGCAACGACAGGGTCGACCAGCCCCAGCATTTT. It yields the protein CASNDRVDQPQHF.

This clonotype has a handful of counts. This chain uses TRBV7-2 with TRBJ2-3; a weak D match, TRBD1 (6 bases). Germline assignment: CDR1 SGHTA and CDR2 FQGNSA. Between the trimmed V and J ends, which lost 1 base and 1 base, there was a span of 12 bases. The CDR3 runs to 16 residues. The CDR3 spells CASSLGWTARTDTQYF. The DNA for the CDR3 is TGTGCCAGCAGCTTAGGTTGGACAGCACGCACAGATACGCAGTATTTT.

At least ten counts were recorded for this clonotype. CDR3 amino acids: CATRVPNTEAFF. The CDR3 nucleotides read TGTGCCACCCGGGTACCGAACACTGAAGCTTTCTTT. The rearrangement uses TRBV19 and TRBJ1-1; D is undetermined. CDR3 length equals 12 residues. Germline V lookup: CDR1 LNHDA, CDR2 SQIVND (reference sequence). V was trimmed by 10 bases and J by 1 base, leaving 10 bases between them.

This clonotype was detected ten times or more. The chain employs TRBV7-9 and TRBJ1-2, with 10 bases that match TRBD1. The CDR3 is 15 amino acids. With V trimmed by 7 bases and J by 6 bases, 11 bases remained unmatched. The germline V gene has CDR1 SEHNR and CDR2 FQNEAQ (reference sequence). CDR3 DNA: TGTGCCAGCACCCCCCGGGACAGGGGACTTGATGGCTACACCTTC. Residues: CASTPRDRGLDGYTF. The entire variable domain, with the rest obtained from reference TRBV7-9 and TRBJ1-2, is as follows: DTGVSQNPRHKITKRGQNVTFRCDPISEHNRLYWYRQTLGQGPEFLTYFQNEAQLEKSRLLSDRFSAERPKGSFSTLEIQRTEQGDSAMYLCASTPRDRGLDGYTFGSGTRLTVV.